This is a list of T cell receptor beta chains from one sample in a study of blood T cell repertoires in COVID-19. The protocol was immunoSEQ multiplex PCR, while the TCRdb copy is restricted to in-frame clones and leaves out a portion. This sample carries around 200,000 clones, roughly four fifths of them seen once, and the ten largest clones take around a tenth. The specimen sequenced was PBMCs or T cells enriched from blood (not recorded which). Receptors were obtained from a man aged 35-49 years who had recovered from COVID-19. Each CDR3 is given with its conserved first and last residue. The D gene is left open where the match is weak. Clone size appears in some rows only: once, few, many, or a class for an expanded clone.

CDR3nt	CDR3aa	d_gene	j_gene	v_gene	abundance
TGTGCCAGCAGTACTTCCGGGACAGGGTTATTCGGCAATCAGCCCCAGCATTTT	CASSTSGTGLFGNQPQHF	TRBD1	TRBJ1-5	TRBV2	NA
TGTGCCAGCAGCTTGGGGTTCAGGGGCACTTTGGGGGCTTTCTTT	CASSLGFRGTLGAFF	NA	TRBJ1-1	TRBV5-6	NA
TGCGCCAGCAGCTTGGGGCCGGGAAAAAACGAGCAGTACTTC	CASSLGPGKNEQYF	NA	TRBJ2-7	TRBV5-1	NA
TGTGCCACCAGTGGTCTCTCACAGGGGTCTTACTCCTACAATGAGCAGTTCTTC	CATSGLSQGSYSYNEQFF	TRBD1	TRBJ2-1	TRBV24-1	few
TGCAGCGTTAAAAGGGGGTATGCGGTCGGTAACTACGAGCAGTACTTC	CSVKRGYAVGNYEQYF	NA	TRBJ2-7	TRBV29-1	NA
TGCGCCAGCAGCCAAGGCAGACTCGGAGGCTATGGCTACACCTTC	CASSQGRLGGYGYTF	NA	TRBJ1-2	TRBV4-1	NA
TGCGCCAGCAGACAAGACAGGGCAACCGGGGAGCTGTTTTTT	CASRQDRATGELFF	TRBD1	TRBJ2-2	TRBV10-1	NA
TGTGCCAGTAGTCCTCGTGGAGACGGGGCTTTCTTT	CASSPRGDGAFF	NA	TRBJ1-1	TRBV19	once
TGTGCCAGCAGCTCCTCGAGCCTCTTCACAGATACGCAGTATTTT	CASSSSSLFTDTQYF	NA	TRBJ2-3	TRBV5-6	NA
TGTGCCAGCAGCCATCCTCCCGGTGGGCTCTATGGCTACACCTTC	CASSHPPGGLYGYTF	NA	TRBJ1-2	TRBV14	NA
TGTGCTAGTGGTTTAGGAGGGTTCCACCAGTTCTTC	CASGLGGFHQFF	NA	TRBJ2-1	TRBV12-5	NA
TGTGCCACCAGTGGTCGACAGGGGAATGAGCAGTTCTTC	CATSGRQGNEQFF	TRBD1	TRBJ2-1	TRBV24-1	NA
TGCAGCGTACAGGGTGTTGGAAACACCATATATTTT	CSVQGVGNTIYF	NA	TRBJ1-3	TRBV29-1	few
TGTGCCAGCACCCTTTGGGGGCCGGGACAGTACAATCAGCCCCAGCATTTT	CASTLWGPGQYNQPQHF	TRBD1	TRBJ1-5	TRBV7-2	NA
TGTGCCAGCAGTTTTACGCTCGGGTTATCTAACTATGGCTACACCTTC	CASSFTLGLSNYGYTF	NA	TRBJ1-2	TRBV28	NA
TGTGCCAGCAGTTACTCGGGGAATCAGCCCCAGCATTTT	CASSYSGNQPQHF	NA	TRBJ1-5	TRBV12-3/TRBV12-4	NA
TGTGCCAGCAGTGTGCTAGTGGGTCAGTTCTTC	CASSVLVGQFF	NA	TRBJ2-1	TRBV2	NA
TGTGCCAGCAGTTACTCAGGGGCCAGTTCTAACTATGGCTACACCTTC	CASSYSGASSNYGYTF	NA	TRBJ1-2	TRBV6-5	NA
TGTGCCAGCAGCCAGACCCGGACAGGGGGCTATGGCTACACCTTC	CASSQTRTGGYGYTF	TRBD1	TRBJ1-2	TRBV14	NA
TGTGCCAGCAGTTTGTTTCAGAAAGCTTTCTTT	CASSLFQKAFF	NA	TRBJ1-1	TRBV12-3/TRBV12-4	NA
TGTGCCAGTAGTATAGACAGTTATAATTCACCCCTCCACTTT	CASSIDSYNSPLHF	NA	TRBJ1-6	TRBV19	NA
TGTGCCAGCAGTTTCCCCGCTAGCGGGGGGGTTAAGCAGTATTTT	CASSFPASGGVKQYF	TRBD2	TRBJ2-3	TRBV28	NA
TGTGCCAGCTCACCACGGGCTAGCGGAGCCTCCTACGAGCAGTACTTC	CASSPRASGASYEQYF	TRBD2	TRBJ2-7	TRBV18	NA
TGTGCCACCATTAAAGCGGGAGCAGGGGGTTTGTACGAGACCCAGTACTTC	CATIKAGAGGLYETQYF	NA	TRBJ2-5	TRBV5-4	NA
TGCGCCAGCAGGAATCCTGAGCCAGGAAACATTCAGTACTTC	CASRNPEPGNIQYF	NA	TRBJ2-4	TRBV5-1	NA